Listed below are T cell receptor beta chains from one sample, sequenced in a study of cytomegalovirus exposure and HLA in healthy donors. Using immunoSEQ multiplex PCR, the repertoire was profiled, and TCRdb retains in-frame clones only, with some absent. The profile shows about 31,000 clones, approximately 47% of them singletons. The material sequenced was PBMCs. Receptors were obtained from a woman between 50 and 59 years old in good health and CMV-seronegative. Both conserved end residues are part of each CDR3. The D gene is left open where the match is weak. Not every row has a clone size; where given, it reads once, few, many or a size class.

. | TRBJ2-7 | TRBV1 | . | CTSSRASGSSYEQYF | TGCACCAGCAGCCGGGCCAGCGGGTCCTCCTACGAGCAGTACTTC
TRBD1 | TRBJ2-6 | TRBV27 | few | CASSSGQGAFGANVLTF | TGTGCCAGCAGTAGTGGACAGGGGGCGTTCGGGGCCAACGTCCTGACTTTC
TRBD1 | TRBJ2-7 | TRBV28 | . | CASRNRGRGEQYF | TGTGCCAGCCGGAACAGGGGGCGAGGCGAGCAGTACTTC
TRBD2 | TRBJ2-1 | TRBV5-1 | . | CASSVSGGTGNEQFF | TGCGCCAGCAGCGTTAGCGGGGGCACTGGCAATGAGCAGTTCTTC
TRBD2 | TRBJ2-5 | TRBV7-9 | . | CASSLLGAGAAETQYF | TGTGCCAGCAGTCTATTGGGAGCGGGGGCGGCGGAGACCCAGTACTTC
. | TRBJ2-2 | TRBV6-6 | . | CASSYSGGVTGELFF | TGTGCCAGCAGTTACTCTGGCGGTGTCACCGGGGAGCTGTTTTTT
. | TRBJ2-5 | TRBV19 | few | CASSIDGTQETQYF | TGTGCCAGTAGTATAGACGGGACACAAGAGACCCAGTACTTC
. | TRBJ1-2 | TRBV28 | few | CASSPGGGARYGYTF | TGTGCCAGCAGTCCGGGGGGAGGGGCCCGCTATGGCTACACCTTC
TRBD1 | TRBJ1-1 | TRBV7-9 | . | CASSPRDRNFMNTEAFF | TGTGCCAGCAGCCCCCGGGACAGGAACTTCATGAACACTGAAGCTTTCTTT
TRBD1 | TRBJ2-7 | TRBV7-9 | few | CASSSTGGTSYEQYF | TGTGCCAGCAGCTCGACAGGGGGGACTTCCTACGAGCAGTACTTC
. | TRBJ2-3 | TRBV7-9 | few | CASSPDVSGDTDTQYF | TGTGCCAGCAGCCCCGACGTGTCGGGAGACACAGATACGCAGTATTTT
. | TRBJ1-4 | TRBV4-2 | . | CASSQLREREKLFF | TGTGCCAGCAGCCAGCTCAGGGAACGGGAAAAACTGTTTTTT
TRBD2 | TRBJ2-7 | TRBV29-1 | . | CSVSPSGYEQYF | TGCAGCGTTTCTCCTAGCGGGTACGAGCAGTACTTC
. | TRBJ1-5 | TRBV7-9 | . | CASSSGQVNQPQHF | TGTGCCAGCAGCTCAGGACAAGTAAATCAGCCCCAGCATTTT
TRBD1 | TRBJ2-2 | TRBV7-2 | . | CASSLLGQGGTGELFF | TGTGCCAGCAGCTTATTGGGACAGGGGGGGACCGGGGAGCTGTTTTTT
TRBD1 | TRBJ1-4 | TRBV4-1 | few | CASSQIGTGNLKLFF | TGCGCCAGCAGCCAGATCGGGACAGGGAACCTTAAACTGTTTTTT
. | TRBJ2-3 | TRBV29-1 | . | CSVDGLQGSDTQYF | TGCAGCGTTGACGGGTTACAGGGATCCGATACGCAGTATTTT
TRBD2 | TRBJ2-5 | TRBV2 | few | CASSQSGGPPRTQYF | TGTGCCAGCAGTCAGAGCGGGGGGCCCCCTCGGACCCAGTACTTC
. | TRBJ2-5 | TRBV15 | . | CATSRADSPQYF | TGTGCCACCAGCAGAGCAGACAGCCCCCAGTACTTC
. | TRBJ1-3 | TRBV18 | . | CASSPGTSSGNTIYF | TGTGCCAGCTCACCGGGCACATCCTCTGGAAACACCATATATTTT
. | TRBJ2-7 | TRBV7-9 | . | CASSLAGQQYEQYF | TGTGCCAGCAGCTTAGCGGGACAACAGTACGAGCAGTACTTC
TRBD2 | TRBJ2-3 | TRBV9 | . | CASSRRLAGSSTDTQYF | TGTGCCAGCAGCCGGAGACTAGCGGGTTCTAGCACAGATACGCAGTATTTT
. | TRBJ2-2 | TRBV27 | . | CASSLYEGVSTGELFF | TGTGCCAGCAGTTTATACGAGGGAGTGAGTACCGGGGAGCTGTTTTTT
TRBD2 | TRBJ2-5 | TRBV2 | few | CASSEAGEGETQYF | TGTGCCAGCAGTGAAGCGGGGGAGGGAGAGACCCAGTACTTC
TRBD2 | TRBJ2-1 | TRBV11-2 | . | CASSVGTSVGYNEQFF | TGTGCCAGCAGCGTCGGGACTAGTGTGGGCTACAATGAGCAGTTCTTC
TRBD1 | TRBJ2-1 | TRBV4-2 | . | CASSQGRGTGPPEQFF | TGTGCCAGCAGCCAAGGTAGAGGGACAGGGCCACCCGAGCAGTTCTTC
. | TRBJ1-5 | TRBV12-5 | . | CASGSGTGDQPQHF | TGTGCTAGTGGTTCGGGGACGGGGGATCAGCCCCAGCATTTT
TRBD1 | TRBJ2-7 | TRBV6-1 | . | CASSERTGGAYEQYF | TGTGCCAGCAGTGAAAGAACAGGGGGCGCCTACGAGCAGTACTTC
. | TRBJ1-2 | TRBV27 | . | CASRRGVVSGGYTF | TGTGCCAGCAGACGGGGGGTGGTATCTGGGGGCTACACCTTC
TRBD1 | TRBJ1-3 | TRBV7-9 | . | CASTRTGTGNTIYF | TGTGCCAGCACCCGGACAGGGACTGGAAACACCATATATTTT
TRBD2 | TRBJ2-5 | TRBV7-2 | . | CASSVGLVGVQETQYF | TGTGCCAGCAGCGTCGGACTAGTCGGGGTCCAAGAGACCCAGTACTTC
TRBD2 | TRBJ2-3 | TRBV7-2 | few | CASSSLAGGTDTQYF | TGTGCCAGCAGCTCCCTAGCGGGGGGCACAGATACGCAGTATTTT
. | TRBJ1-2 | TRBV29-1 | . | CSALGGYGYTF | TGCAGCGCCTTAGGGGGCTATGGCTACACCTTC
. | TRBJ2-1 | TRBV7-3 | once | CASSPPGNNEQFF | TGTGCCAGCAGCCCGCCTGGCAACAATGAGCAGTTCTTC
TRBD1 | TRBJ2-1 | TRBV2 | few | CASRGQGNEQFF | TGTGCCAGTCGGGGACAGGGCAATGAGCAGTTCTTC
TRBD2 | TRBJ2-5 | TRBV5-1 | few | CASSPRLAGGKETQYF | TGCGCCAGCAGCCCCCGACTAGCGGGGGGTAAGGAGACCCAGTACTTC
TRBD2 | TRBJ2-7 | TRBV27 | . | CASTTTPGLAGDEQYF | TGTGCCAGCACCACCACCCCGGGACTAGCGGGGGACGAGCAGTACTTC
TRBD1 | TRBJ2-2 | TRBV2 | . | CASSGDRGYTGELFF | TGTGCCAGCAGTGGGGACAGGGGTTACACCGGGGAGCTGTTTTTT